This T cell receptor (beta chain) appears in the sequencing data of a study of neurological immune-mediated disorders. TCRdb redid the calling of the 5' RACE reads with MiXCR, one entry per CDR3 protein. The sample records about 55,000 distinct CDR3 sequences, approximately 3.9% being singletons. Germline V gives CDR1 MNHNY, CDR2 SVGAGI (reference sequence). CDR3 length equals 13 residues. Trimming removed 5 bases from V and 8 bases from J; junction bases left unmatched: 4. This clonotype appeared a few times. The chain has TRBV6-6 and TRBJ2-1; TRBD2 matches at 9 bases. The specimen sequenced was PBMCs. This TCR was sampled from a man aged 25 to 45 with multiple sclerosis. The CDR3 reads CASSILAGDEQFF. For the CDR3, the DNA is TGTGCCAGCAGTATCTTAGCGGGGGATGAGCAGTTCTTC.